The next 29 T cell receptor beta chains were all read from a single sample in a study of OX40 agonist ivuxolimab in advanced cancers. Here immunoSEQ multiplex PCR was the method, and the copy in TCRdb shows in-frame clones only, minus some. The table lists around 100,000 clones, 90% of them singletons. Sequences were derived from CD4+ or CD8+ T cells sorted from blood, sampled in a trial of the OX40 agonist ivuxolimab. All receptors derive from an adult with an advanced solid tumor such as melanoma, head and neck, liver or kidney cancer.

This rearrangement joins TRBV5-1 to TRBJ2-5; no reliable D call. Germline CDR1 and CDR2: SGHRS and YFSETQ. The V end lost 0 bases, the J end lost 5 bases, and 2 bases lay between the germline ends. The CDR3 is 11 amino acids. The CDR3 protein is CASSLEETQYF. The DNA for the CDR3 is TGCGCCAGCAGCTTGGAGGAGACCCAGTACTTC.

V is TRBV20-1 and J is TRBJ2-7; D may be TRBD1 (6 bases). The germline gives CDR1 DFQATT, CDR2 SNEGSKA (reference sequence). The V gene lost 5 bases and the J gene lost 9 bases, with 11 bases spanning the gap. This CDR3 contains 10 residues. CDR3 coding DNA: TGCAGTGCTGTCAGGGGTCTGCAGTACTTC. The encoded protein is CSAVRGLQYF.

This clone was seen once. The chain has TRBV6-5 and TRBJ2-7; possibly TRBD2 for D (6 bases). V lost 4 bases, J lost 4 bases, and 11 bases lay in between. This CDR3 region has 13 residues. The germline V gene encodes CDR1 MNHEY and CDR2 SVGAGI. This CDR3 reads CASSSAGRYEQYF. The CDR3 DNA sequence: TGTGCCAGCAGTTCGGCCGGGAGATACGAGCAGTACTTC.

CDR3 region: CASSQGTYYGYTF. As DNA, the CDR3 is TGTGCCAGCAGTCAGGGGACCTACTATGGCTACACCTTC. The chain couples TRBV28 to TRBJ1-2; D perhaps matches TRBD1 (6 bases). The CDR3 covers 13 residues. V was shortened by 5 bases and J by 3 bases, with 10 bases between the two germline ends. Germline V CDR1 and CDR2: MDHEN, SYDVKM.

This rearrangement joins TRBV6-6 to TRBJ2-1, with a weak D call TRBD2 (6 bases). Trimming stripped 8 bases from V and 2 bases from J, with 10 bases between. Germline lookup yields CDR1 MNHNY and CDR2 SVGAGI (reference sequence). The CDR3 runs 13 residues. CDR3 region: CASGSGTYNEQFF. The CDR3 DNA is TGTGCCAGCGGTAGCGGAACCTACAATGAGCAGTTCTTC.

This clone has a handful of counts. The rearrangement joins TRBV11-3 to TRBJ2-5; D uncertain. The CDR3 covers 13 residues. Trimming pared 1 base from V and 3 bases from J, leaving 6 bases between. CDR1 SGHNT and CDR2 YENEEA come from the germline V gene. The DNA for the CDR3 is TGTGCCAGCAGCTTAGGTCCGAAAGAGACCCAGTACTTC. This encodes CASSLGPKETQYF. Combining the CDR3 with reference TRBV11-3 and TRBJ2-5 gives the whole variable domain EAGVVQSPRYKIIEKKQPVAFWCNPISGHNTLYWYLQNLGQGPELLIRYENEEAVDDSQLPKDRFSAERLKGVDSTLKIQPAELGDSAVYLCASSLGPKETQYFGPGTRLLVL.

On this clone: The junction departs from the called germline gene at one end, perhaps through a read error. This chain links TRBV28 with TRBJ2-7; the D call may be TRBD1 or TRBD2 (5 bases each). The germline gives CDR1 MDHEN, CDR2 SYDVKM. The CDR3 sequence is 14 residues long. The CDR3 nucleotides read TGTGCCCGCAGTCTAGGGGACGTCCGGTACGAGCAGTACTTC. This sequence encodes CARSLGDVRYEQYF.

This chain's CDR3 is CASSQSSVSSYNEQFF. The CDR3 nucleotides read TGCGCCAGCAGTCAATCGTCGGTCAGCTCCTACAATGAGCAGTTCTTC. V is TRBV23-1 and J is TRBJ2-1; D not resolved. TRBV23-1 is an ORF for which the function is uncertain. The CDR3 length is 16 residues. V lost 0 bases, J lost 0 bases, and 9 bases lay in between.

V is TRBV5-4 and J is TRBJ1-3; unclear D gene. The CDR3 contains 15 residues. The germline V gene has CDR1 SGHNT and CDR2 YYREEE (reference sequence). Trimming shortened V by 1 base and J by 4 bases, and 12 bases separated the two germline ends. The CDR3 DNA is TGTGCCAGCAGCTTGAATGGCGGCCCGGGAAACACCATATATTTT. Protein sequence: CASSLNGGPGNTIYF.

The genes are TRBV6-5 and TRBJ2-5, with 8 nucleotides matching TRBD1. The CDR3 totals 14 residues. V lost 7 bases to trimming and J lost 5 bases; unmatched junction nucleotides: 9. Germline V gives CDR1 MNHEY, CDR2 SVGAGI. The CDR3 region is CASTGQGGQETQYF. In DNA form, the CDR3 reads TGTGCCAGCACTGGACAGGGCGGTCAGGAGACCCAGTACTTC.

The chain couples TRBV5-4 to TRBJ2-1, with 10 bases aligning to TRBD2. CDR3 length: 15 residues. CDR1 is SGHNT and CDR2 is YYREEE in the germline V gene (reference sequence). V dropped 3 bases and J dropped 4; count of bases not matched to a gene: 4. The CDR3 reads CASSSAGGAYNEQFF. The CDR3 DNA is TGTGCCAGCAGCTCAGCGGGAGGGGCATACAATGAGCAGTTCTTC. The whole variable domain, remainder taken from reference TRBV5-4 and TRBJ2-1, is ETGVTQSPTHLIKTRGQQVTLRCSSQSGHNTVSWYQQALGQGPQFIFQYYREEENGRGNFPPRFSGLQFPNYSSELNVNALELDDSALYLCASSSAGGAYNEQFFGPGTRLTVL.

Remarks on this clone: With a much larger clone just one base away, this may be a read error. The chain employs TRBV6-5 and TRBJ1-1; 9 bases are shared with TRBD1. CDR1 and CDR2 (germline): MNHEY, SVGAGI. V lost 5 bases to trimming and J lost 4 bases; unmatched junction nucleotides: 2. The CDR3 is 13 amino acids. Here the CDR3 DNA reads TGTGCCAGCAGTCGGGACAGGGTCACTGAAGCTTTCTTT. Translated: CASSRDRVTEAFF.

The CDR3 DNA is TGTGCCAGCAGTGAACTTGGGGGGATTAAGGACGAGCAGTACTTC. Translating it yields CASSELGGIKDEQYF. The chain couples TRBV6-1 to TRBJ2-7, with a tentative D call TRBD2 (6 bases). This CDR3 has 15 amino acids. The V and J ends lost 2 bases and 5 bases respectively, with 16 bases between them. Germline lookup yields CDR1 MNHNS and CDR2 SASEGT.

V is TRBV5-4 and J is TRBJ2-5; 8 bases fit TRBD2. J lost 4 bases, V lost 2 bases, and 10 bases had no gene match. The length of the CDR3 is 16 residues. CDR1 SGHNT and CDR2 YYREEE come from the germline V gene (reference sequence). The CDR3 DNA reads TGTGCCAGCAGCTTCGAACCTGGACTAGCACGAGAGACCCAGTACTTC. It encodes CASSFEPGLARETQYF.

V gene TRBV7-2 combines with J gene TRBJ2-3; TRBD2 agrees at 12 bases. The CDR3 has 16 residues. V lost 5 bases to trimming and J lost 1 base; unmatched junction nucleotides: 4. Germline-derived CDR1 and CDR2 are SGHTA and FQGNSA. The CDR3 nucleotides read TGTGCCAGCAGCCAGGGACTAGCGGGCGGCACAGATACGCAGTATTTT. Its protein is CASSQGLAGGTDTQYF.

V and J are TRBV11-2 and TRBJ2-5; tentative D call: TRBD1 (5 bases). The CDR3 has 13 amino acids. V was pared by 2 bases and J by 5 bases, with 9 bases between. Germline CDR1 SGHAT, CDR2 FQNNGV. Here the CDR3 reads CASSLQGSETQYF. In DNA, the CDR3 is TGTGCCAGCAGCTTACAGGGTAGCGAGACCCAGTACTTC.

The V and J genes are TRBV11-1 and TRBJ1-1; D is unclear. This CDR3 has 12 amino acids. V lost 3 bases, J lost 7 bases, and 9 bases lay in between. Germline V gives CDR1 SGHAT, CDR2 FQDESV (reference sequence). The CDR3 DNA reads as TGTGCCAGCAGCTTTTCGGGAGGTGAAGCTTTCTTT. This translates into CASSFSGGEAFF.

V is TRBV9 and J is TRBJ2-1; TRBD1 is a possible D gene (5 bases). This CDR3 contains 15 residues. V gave up 0 bases and J gave up 9 bases, with 16 bases separating them. Per germline, CDR1 SGDLS and CDR2 YYNGEE. CDR3 DNA sequence: TGTGCCAGCAGCGTAGGCCCAGGGTCGAGCTCTGAGCAGTTCTTC. Amino acid sequence: CASSVGPGSSSEQFF.

CDR3 in amino acids: CASSLGGVGSYEQYF. The CDR3 nucleotides are TGTGCCAGCAGTTTGGGGGGGGTTGGATCCTACGAGCAGTACTTC. This chain connects TRBV28 to TRBJ2-7; TRBD2 matches 7 bases. The J segment lost 1 base and the V segment lost 3 bases, leaving 6 bases of the junction unmatched. CDR1 and CDR2 (germline): MDHEN, SYDVKM. The CDR3 extends over 15 amino acids.

The J gene is TRBJ1-4, the V gene TRBV7-9, with TRBD1 matching over 8 bases. The V gene's germline CDR1 is SEHNR and CDR2 FQNEAQ (reference sequence). This CDR3 is built from 13 residues. V trimming: 7 bases; J trimming: 8 bases; junction bases outside the gene matches: 6. CDR3 amino acids: CASTQGAREKLFF. The CDR3 DNA reads TGTGCCAGCACGCAGGGGGCTCGGGAAAAACTGTTTTTT.

The chain joins TRBV10-3 to TRBJ2-7; 11 bases align to TRBD2. In germline, CDR1 is ENHRY, CDR2 SYGVKD. V dropped 3 bases and J dropped 3; count of bases not matched to a gene: 10. This CDR3 contains 17 residues. The chain's CDR3 is CAISDQLIGLAGYEQYF. CDR3 in DNA: TGTGCCATCAGTGACCAACTCATCGGACTAGCGGGCTACGAGCAGTACTTC.

The V gene is TRBV18, the J gene TRBJ2-3; 8 bases are shared with TRBD2. This CDR3 has 19 residues. Germline CDR1 and CDR2: KGHSH and LQKENI. V trimming: 4 bases; J trimming: 3 bases; junction bases outside the gene matches: 18. The CDR3 spells CASSRTDLVMAGGTDTQYF. CDR3 sequence (DNA): TGTGCCAGCTCACGAACCGATCTAGTAATGGCGGGAGGTACAGATACGCAGTATTTT.

The rearrangement joins TRBV4-1 to TRBJ1-2, with D hard to call. Trimming shortened V by 1 base and J by 6 bases, and 15 bases separated the two germline ends. Germline V gene data show CDR1 as MGHRA and CDR2 as YSYEKL. CDR3 size: 15 residues. The CDR3 protein is CASSQAHTPWDGYTF. The CDR3 DNA reads TGCGCCAGCAGCCAAGCGCATACCCCTTGGGATGGCTACACCTTC.

This clone was observed a handful of times. V is TRBV28 and J is TRBJ2-3; D is possibly TRBD1 (6 bases). Germline CDR1 is MDHEN and CDR2 is SYDVKM. V was trimmed by 4 bases and J by 2 bases, leaving 22 bases between them. The CDR3 spans 18 residues. The CDR3 protein is CASSSRGWMRYITDTQYF. CDR3 sequence (DNA): TGTGCCAGCAGTTCCAGGGGCTGGATGCGATACATCACAGATACGCAGTATTTT.

The chain combines TRBV6-5 with TRBJ1-5, with 10 bases lining up with TRBD1. This CDR3 is 15 amino acids long. The ends lost 6 bases at V and 4 bases at J; junction bases unmatched: 6. Germline V lookup: CDR1 MNHEY, CDR2 SVGAGI. This chain's CDR3 is CASRPDRGRNQPQHF. The DNA of the CDR3 is TGTGCCAGCAGGCCTGACAGGGGGCGGAATCAGCCCCAGCATTTT.

The chain links TRBV2 to TRBJ2-1; 9 bases are a match to TRBD1. V lost 5 bases, J lost 14 bases, and 10 bases stayed unmatched. The CDR3 sequence is 13 residues long. The germline CDR1 and CDR2 sequences are SNHLY and FYNNEI. The CDR3 spells CASSITGQGMEFF. DNA for the CDR3: TGTGCCAGCAGTATAACGGGACAGGGTATGGAGTTCTTC.

The chain recombines TRBV6-1 with TRBJ2-7; TRBD1 matches 7 bases. The CDR3 totals 15 residues. J gave up 6 bases and V 5 bases, and 13 bases lay outside the gene matches. Germline loops: CDR1 MNHNS, CDR2 SASEGT. The chain's CDR3 is CASSTTGTVKIEQYF. Written as DNA, the CDR3 is TGTGCCAGCAGTACTACCGGGACAGTCAAAATCGAGCAGTACTTC.

The chain has TRBV6-6 and TRBJ2-3; 7 bases line up with TRBD1. Trimming took 7 bases from V and 5 from J; bases not matched to a gene: 3. Germline assignment: CDR1 MNHNY and CDR2 SVGAGI (reference sequence). This CDR3 contains 12 residues. This CDR3 is CASTTGKDTQYF. Written as DNA, the CDR3 is TGTGCCAGCACGACAGGGAAAGATACGCAGTATTTT.

This clone was seen a single time. The genes are TRBV5-1 and TRBJ2-3; D may be TRBD2 (7 bases). Germline-derived CDR1 and CDR2 are SGHRS and YFSETQ. The CDR3 has 21 residues. Between the trimmed V and J ends, which lost 1 base and 0 bases, there was a span of 27 bases. The CDR3 nucleotides are TGCGCCAGCAGCTTGTTTTCGGGGGGCATTCGGTCTAGCGGTAGCACAGATACGCAGTATTTT. Protein: CASSLFSGGIRSSGSTDTQYF.